This passage covers 15 T cell receptor beta chains from one sample sequenced in a study of radiotherapy plus CTLA-4 blockade in lung cancer. The repertoire was sequenced with immunoSEQ multiplex PCR; TCRdb's copy has only in-frame clones and lacks some. Of about 76,000 clones listed, around 78% are singletons. Sequenced here: peripheral blood, sampled from a patient treated with radiotherapy plus ipilimumab. All receptors come from a human donor with non-small cell lung cancer whose response to radiotherapy plus ipilimumab could not be evaluated. Some clones in this sample may be carry-over from other donors' samples.

As concerns this clone: Its ends do not fully match the called genes, so a read error is possible. This chain links TRBV7-7 with TRBJ1-1, with D unresolved. The CDR3 sequence is 13 residues long. Germline V gives CDR1 SSHAT, CDR2 FNYEAQ (reference sequence). The CDR3 region is CASSFSKNTEAFF. The CDR3 DNA reads TGTGCTAGCAGCTTCAGTAAGAACACTGAAGCTTTCTTT.

The chain has TRBV5-1 and TRBJ1-5, with 7 bases fitting TRBD1. This CDR3 has 15 residues. Germline CDR1 SGHRS, CDR2 YFSETQ. The V gene end was trimmed by 0 bases and the J gene end by 0 bases; junction bases not matched to a gene: 0. CDR3 sequence (DNA): TGCGCCAGCAGCTTGGGGACAGGTAGCAATCAGCCCCAGCATTTT. This codes for CASSLGTGSNQPQHF.

The rearrangement joins TRBV2 to TRBJ2-1, with 12 bases fitting TRBD1. Trimming took 4 bases from V and 14 from J; bases not matched to a gene: 12. Germline V gene sequence: CDR1 SNHLY, CDR2 FYNNEI. CDR3 length: 15 amino acids. The CDR3: CASSVGTGGSLSEFF. CDR3 DNA: TGTGCCAGCAGTGTGGGGACAGGGGGCTCCCTTAGTGAGTTCTTC.

The rearrangement uses TRBV7-2 and TRBJ2-5, with TRBD2 matching 10 bases. V lost 0 bases to trimming and J lost 5 bases; unmatched junction nucleotides: 15. The CDR3 spans 19 residues. Per germline, CDR1 SGHTA and CDR2 FQGNSA. The DNA for the CDR3 is TGTGCCAGCAGCTTAGCGGGCCCATCAGCGGGGGGGCCGGGGGAGACCCAGTACTTC. Protein: CASSLAGPSAGGPGETQYF.

This rearrangement joins TRBV5-1 to TRBJ1-1; no reliable D call. The CDR3 has 14 amino acids. V shed 5 bases and J shed 1 base, with 12 bases lying between them. Per the germline V gene, CDR1 is SGHRS and CDR2 is YFSETQ. CDR3: CASSGGVRNTEAFF. CDR3 nucleotides: TGCGCCAGCAGTGGAGGTGTGAGGAACACTGAAGCTTTCTTT. Full variable domain (remainder filled in from reference TRBV5-1 and TRBJ1-1): KAGVTQTPRYLIKTRGQQVTLSCSPISGHRSVSWYQQTPGQGLQFLFEYFSETQRNKGNFPGRFSGRQFSNSRSEMNVSTLELGDSALYLCASSGGVRNTEAFFGQGTRLTVV.

The chain employs TRBV29-1 and TRBJ2-7, with TRBD1 matching over 10 bases. The germline V gene has CDR1 SQVTM and CDR2 ANQGSEA. There are 13 residues in the CDR3. V was pared by 6 bases and J by 4 bases, with 6 bases of the junction left unmatched. In DNA form, the CDR3 reads TGCAGCGTAGAAAGGGACAGGGGATACGAGCAGTACTTC. It translates to CSVERDRGYEQYF.

The count of this clone is one. The chain couples TRBV18 to TRBJ2-2; 8 bases map to TRBD2. Germline lookup yields CDR1 KGHSH and CDR2 LQKENI. With V trimmed by 1 base and J by 4 bases, 5 bases remained unmatched. This CDR3 has 16 amino acids. CDR3 coding DNA: TGTGCCAGCTCACCACTAGCGGGGAGTTCCACCGGGGAGCTGTTTTTT. As protein: CASSPLAGSSTGELFF. Combining the CDR3 with reference TRBV18 and TRBJ2-2 gives the whole variable domain NAGVMQNPRHLVRRRGQEARLRCSPMKGHSHVYWYRQLPEEGLKFMVYLQKENIIDESGMPKERFSAEFPKEGPSILRIQQVVRGDSAAYFCASSPLAGSSTGELFFGEGSRLTVL.

This chain uses TRBV7-2 with TRBJ2-3; tentatively, D is TRBD2 (5 bases). V dropped 2 bases and J dropped 5 bases, with 11 bases sitting between them. CDR1 is SGHTA and CDR2 is FQGNSA in the germline V gene. This CDR3 is built from 14 residues. In DNA form, the CDR3 reads TGTGCCAGCAGCTTAAACACCGGAGGAGATACGCAGTATTTT. Translated, it gives CASSLNTGGDTQYF.

This clone was counted only a few times. The CDR3 DNA sequence: TGTGCCAGCAGCCCCCGGGGTCCAGACGAGCAGTACTTC. It codes for CASSPRGPDEQYF. The chain is built from TRBV7-9 and TRBJ2-7; D is perhaps TRBD2 (5 bases). The CDR3 has 13 amino acids. Between the trimmed V and J ends, which lost 5 bases and 5 bases, there was a span of 13 bases. CDR1 and CDR2 from the germline V gene are SEHNR and FQNEAQ (reference sequence).

The genes are TRBV18 and TRBJ2-1, with 8 nucleotides matching TRBD2. This CDR3 spans 15 amino acids. The germline V gene has CDR1 KGHSH and CDR2 LQKENI. The trim removed 4 bases at V and 6 bases at J, leaving 8 bases unmatched. The CDR3 is CASSLIRGGGNEQFF. The CDR3, as DNA: TGTGCCAGCTCACTAATACGGGGGGGCGGCAATGAGCAGTTCTTC. Filled out from reference TRBV18 and TRBJ2-1, the complete variable domain reads NAGVMQNPRHLVRRRGQEARLRCSPMKGHSHVYWYRQLPEEGLKFMVYLQKENIIDESGMPKERFSAEFPKEGPSILRIQQVVRGDSAAYFCASSLIRGGGNEQFFGPGTRLTVL.

The chain is built from TRBV9 and TRBJ1-1, with D perhaps TRBD1 (5 bases). This CDR3 comprises 16 residues. Germline V gene sequence: CDR1 SGDLS, CDR2 YYNGEE. V was clipped by 0 bases and J by 4 bases, with 16 bases between them. The CDR3 reads CASSVAAREVGTEAFF. The CDR3 region has the DNA TGTGCCAGCAGCGTAGCGGCCAGGGAGGTAGGCACTGAAGCTTTCTTT.

As DNA, the CDR3 is TGTGCCAGCAGCCCTACCGGGACAGCCGGTCTTTACTATGGCTACACCTTC. Translation: CASSPTGTAGLYYGYTF. The V call is TRBV9, the J call TRBJ1-2, with 7 bases lining up with TRBD1. This CDR3 has 17 amino acids. The V and J ends lost 4 bases and 3 bases, in that order; junction bases with no gene match: 15. Germline CDR1 and CDR2: SGDLS and YYNGEE.

This sequence joins TRBV6-5 and TRBJ1-2; 10 nucleotides match TRBD1. This CDR3 comprises 13 residues. CDR1 and CDR2 (germline): MNHEY, SVGAGI. V lost 9 bases and J lost 6; bases outside the gene matches: 7. The CDR3 region is CASYSGQGNGYTF. For the CDR3, the DNA is TGTGCCAGTTATTCGGGACAGGGGAATGGCTACACCTTC.

The CDR3 loop reads CAISESGGLAEETQYF. The CDR3 nucleotides are TGTGCCATCAGTGAGTCCGGGGGACTAGCGGAAGAGACCCAGTACTTC. The chain couples TRBV10-3 to TRBJ2-7; TRBD2 aligns across 11 bases. The J call is uncertain, as TRBJ2-5 better fits the DNA end. This CDR3 comprises 16 residues. Germline CDR1 ENHRY, CDR2 SYGVKD.

This rearrangement joins TRBV19 to TRBJ2-6; TRBD1 might be the D (6 bases). Germline V CDR1 and CDR2: LNHDA, SQIVND (reference sequence). V gave up 5 bases and J gave up 2 bases, with 19 bases separating them. The length of the CDR3 is 18 residues. The CDR3 spells CASSSQGQLAAGANVLTF. The DNA of the CDR3 is TGTGCCAGTAGTTCACAAGGACAGCTTGCCGCTGGGGCCAACGTCCTGACTTTC.